The clone carrying this TCR beta chain occurred many times. Its antigen is not known. With 7 bases removed from V and 7 bases from J, the gap between germline ends came to 17 bases. There are 14 residues in the CDR3. Germline loops: CDR1 LGHNT, CDR2 FRNRAP. Amplification yielded TCR beta CDR3 regions, with RNA transcripts as the source. Initially, a first-round RT-PCR of the TCR CDR3 employed the HTBI primer set. TCRdb used MiXCR to reprocess the multiplex PCR reads, holding one entry per CDR3 protein. The sample contains 300,000 to 450,000 distinct CDR3 sequences, 20% to 25% of which appear only once. This sample is part of a study of T cells in Graves' hyperthyroidism and ophthalmopathy. Background on the study: The authors collected peripheral blood at initial diagnosis, before any treatment.

General study findings and limits: Ophthalmopathy cases were set apart from stable hyperthyroidism by a 13 V-J model.

The authors deemed Graves' hyperthyroidism stable absent ophthalmopathy progression within 18 months. Criteria for exclusion of patients were uncontrolled infection, other autoimmune disease, pregnancy or lactation. The chain has TRBV12-5 and TRBJ2-1; D perhaps matches TRBD2 (6 bases). Sequenced material: blood. This clonotype was sampled from a man aged 50 or older with Graves' hyperthyroidism. The CDR3 sequence: CASAGGQGFNEQFF. CDR3 bases: TGTGCTAGTGCCGGAGGGCAGGGCTTTAATGAGCAGTTCTTC.